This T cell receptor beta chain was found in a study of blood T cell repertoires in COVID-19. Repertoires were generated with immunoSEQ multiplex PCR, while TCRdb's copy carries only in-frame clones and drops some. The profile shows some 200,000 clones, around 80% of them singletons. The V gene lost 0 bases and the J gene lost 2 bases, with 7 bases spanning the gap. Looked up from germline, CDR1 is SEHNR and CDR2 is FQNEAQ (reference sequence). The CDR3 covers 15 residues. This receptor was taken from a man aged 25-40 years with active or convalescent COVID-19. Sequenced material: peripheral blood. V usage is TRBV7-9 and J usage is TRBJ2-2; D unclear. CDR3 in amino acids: CASSLAGVNTGELFF. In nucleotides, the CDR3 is TGTGCCAGCAGCTTAGCTGGAGTTAACACCGGGGAGCTGTTTTTT.